This is a list of T cell receptor beta chains from one sample in a study of shared clonotypes between healthy human individuals. The repertoire was sequenced with immunoSEQ multiplex PCR; TCRdb's copy has only in-frame clones and lacks some. The sample has 550,000 to 600,000 clones; roughly 98% are singletons. The sample consisted of naive CD8+ T cells sorted from blood. Receptors originate from a man younger than 45 in good health. Each CDR3 is given with its conserved first and last residue. A D gene is named only where the DNA matches it firmly. The listing skips clone size in some rows; elsewhere it reads once, few, many or a size class.

abundance: .; v_gene: TRBV18; j_gene: TRBJ2-1; d_gene: TRBD1; CDR3nt: TGTGCCAGCTCACCCAGGGACAGGCGGGAAGAGCAGTTCTTC; CDR3aa: CASSPRDRREEQFF
abundance: once; v_gene: TRBV28; j_gene: TRBJ1-1; d_gene: .; CDR3nt: TGTGCCAGCAGTTTTCATCCCAGTGAAGCTTTCTTT; CDR3aa: CASSFHPSEAFF
abundance: .; v_gene: TRBV2; j_gene: TRBJ2-7; d_gene: TRBD1; CDR3nt: TGTGCCAGCAGTGAGTGGACAGGGTCCTACGAGCAGTACTTC; CDR3aa: CASSEWTGSYEQYF
abundance: .; v_gene: TRBV28; j_gene: TRBJ1-3; d_gene: .; CDR3nt: TGTGCCAGCACGAAAGGGCTGGAAGGAAACACCATATATTTT; CDR3aa: CASTKGLEGNTIYF
abundance: .; v_gene: TRBV11-3; j_gene: TRBJ2-7; d_gene: TRBD1; CDR3nt: TGTGCCAGCAGCAGAGGGCCAGGGGGTCAGCAGTACTTC; CDR3aa: CASSRGPGGQQYF
abundance: .; v_gene: TRBV7-2; j_gene: TRBJ1-1; d_gene: .; CDR3nt: TGTGCCAGCAGTCCAAAAGCTTTCTTT; CDR3aa: CASSPKAFF
abundance: .; v_gene: TRBV15; j_gene: TRBJ2-5; d_gene: TRBD2; CDR3nt: TGTGCCACTTTAGCGGGAGGGTCCAGGACCCAGTACTTC; CDR3aa: CATLAGGSRTQYF
abundance: once; v_gene: TRBV27; j_gene: TRBJ1-2; d_gene: .; CDR3nt: TGTGCCAGCAGTATCCTAGGACACCCCAAGGACTATGGCTACACCTTC; CDR3aa: CASSILGHPKDYGYTF
abundance: .; v_gene: TRBV7-9; j_gene: TRBJ2-5; d_gene: .; CDR3nt: TGTGCCAGCAGCTTAGCGGGGGGGCTGGAGACCCAGTACTTC; CDR3aa: CASSLAGGLETQYF
abundance: .; v_gene: TRBV2; j_gene: TRBJ2-1; d_gene: .; CDR3nt: TGTGCCAGCTTTCCAGGGGACGGTTACAATGAGCAGTTCTTC; CDR3aa: CASFPGDGYNEQFF
abundance: .; v_gene: TRBV11-2; j_gene: TRBJ1-4; d_gene: TRBD1; CDR3nt: TGTGCCAGCAGCTCCACAGGGGAGGAACTGTTTTTT; CDR3aa: CASSSTGEELFF
abundance: .; v_gene: TRBV7-3; j_gene: TRBJ2-5; d_gene: TRBD1; CDR3nt: TGTGCCAGCAGCCCGGACAGGTCCTCCGCGGGAGAGACCCAGTACTTC; CDR3aa: CASSPDRSSAGETQYF
abundance: .; v_gene: TRBV27; j_gene: TRBJ2-7; d_gene: TRBD1; CDR3nt: TGTGCCAGCAGTTTGGACAGGGGAGGGTCCTACGAGCAGTACTTC; CDR3aa: CASSLDRGGSYEQYF
abundance: .; v_gene: TRBV4-2; j_gene: TRBJ2-2; d_gene: .; CDR3nt: TGTGCCTCCGCTGCGAACACCGGGGAGCTGTTTTTT; CDR3aa: CASAANTGELFF
abundance: .; v_gene: TRBV15; j_gene: TRBJ2-1; d_gene: TRBD2; CDR3nt: TGTGCCACCGGGGAGGGCGGGTACAATGAGCAGTTCTTC; CDR3aa: CATGEGGYNEQFF
abundance: .; v_gene: TRBV28; j_gene: TRBJ1-5; d_gene: .; CDR3nt: TGTGCCAGCAGTTACTCAGTAGGGACACCAAATCAGCCCCAGCATTTT; CDR3aa: CASSYSVGTPNQPQHF
abundance: .; v_gene: TRBV5-6; j_gene: TRBJ2-2; d_gene: .; CDR3nt: TGTGCCAGCAGCTTCATGGCGGTAACGAACACCGGGGAGCTGTTTTTT; CDR3aa: CASSFMAVTNTGELFF
abundance: .; v_gene: TRBV4-3; j_gene: TRBJ2-1; d_gene: .; CDR3nt: TGCGCCAGCAGCCTAAGGACGGGTCCTAGCTCCTACAATGAGCAGTTCTTC; CDR3aa: CASSLRTGPSSYNEQFF
abundance: .; v_gene: TRBV30; j_gene: TRBJ2-2; d_gene: TRBD1; CDR3nt: TGTGCCTGGCAAGCCGGGACAGCCAGTCCCGGGGAGCTGTTTTTT; CDR3aa: CAWQAGTASPGELFF
abundance: .; v_gene: TRBV7-9; j_gene: TRBJ2-7; d_gene: TRBD1; CDR3nt: TGTGCCAGCAGCTTTCACCCGGGACAGGCAGAATACGAGCAGTACTTC; CDR3aa: CASSFHPGQAEYEQYF
abundance: .; v_gene: TRBV5-1; j_gene: TRBJ2-7; d_gene: .; CDR3nt: TGCGCCAGCGGGCCTAGGAACACCTACGAGCAGTACTTC; CDR3aa: CASGPRNTYEQYF
abundance: .; v_gene: TRBV28; j_gene: TRBJ2-3; d_gene: .; CDR3nt: TGTGCCAGCAGTTCGGACATTGGCACAGATACGCAGTATTTT; CDR3aa: CASSSDIGTDTQYF
abundance: .; v_gene: TRBV29-1; j_gene: TRBJ2-2; d_gene: TRBD2; CDR3nt: TGCAGCGTTGCGGGGGGAGCCACGAACACCGGGGAGCTGTTTTTT; CDR3aa: CSVAGGATNTGELFF
abundance: .; v_gene: TRBV7-9; j_gene: TRBJ2-7; d_gene: .; CDR3nt: TGTGCCAGCAGCTTAGGCGGGCGGTCAGGGACCTCCTACGAGCAGTACTTC; CDR3aa: CASSLGGRSGTSYEQYF
abundance: .; v_gene: TRBV27; j_gene: TRBJ2-7; d_gene: .; CDR3nt: TGTGCCAGCAGTTCCTCGTTTGGGGGCTACGAGCAGTACTTC; CDR3aa: CASSSSFGGYEQYF
abundance: .; v_gene: TRBV29-1; j_gene: TRBJ1-1; d_gene: .; CDR3nt: TGCAGCGCCGAGAACGACAGACAGAACACTGAAGCTTTCTTT; CDR3aa: CSAENDRQNTEAFF
abundance: .; v_gene: TRBV28; j_gene: TRBJ2-7; d_gene: .; CDR3nt: TGTGCCAGCAGTTTAGCGGGAAGGTCCTACGAGCAGTACTTC; CDR3aa: CASSLAGRSYEQYF
abundance: .; v_gene: TRBV4-2; j_gene: TRBJ2-1; d_gene: TRBD1; CDR3nt: TGTGCCAGCAGCCAGGGGACAGGGGGTAACTACAATGAGCAGTTCTTC; CDR3aa: CASSQGTGGNYNEQFF
abundance: .; v_gene: TRBV9; j_gene: TRBJ1-4; d_gene: .; CDR3nt: TGTGCCAGCAGCGGAAGTGGCATCTTTAATGAAAAACTGTTTTTT; CDR3aa: CASSGSGIFNEKLFF
abundance: .; v_gene: TRBV5-1; j_gene: TRBJ2-1; d_gene: .; CDR3nt: TGCGCCAGCAGCTTGGTCGTCGGGAATGAGCAGTTCTTC; CDR3aa: CASSLVVGNEQFF
abundance: .; v_gene: TRBV4-1; j_gene: TRBJ2-1; d_gene: .; CDR3nt: TGCGCCAGCAGCCAAGACCCAACTACCTCCTACAATGAGCAGTTCTTC; CDR3aa: CASSQDPTTSYNEQFF
abundance: .; v_gene: TRBV11-2; j_gene: TRBJ2-1; d_gene: .; CDR3nt: TGTGCCAGCAGCTTAGCACGAGGAGGGAGATATGGTGAGCAGTTCTTC; CDR3aa: CASSLARGGRYGEQFF
abundance: once; v_gene: TRBV29-1; j_gene: TRBJ2-2; d_gene: TRBD1; CDR3nt: TGCAGCGCCGGACCCGGGACAGGGGGTTCACCCGGGGAGCTGTTTTTT; CDR3aa: CSAGPGTGGSPGELFF
abundance: .; v_gene: TRBV4-3; j_gene: TRBJ2-1; d_gene: TRBD1; CDR3nt: TGCGCCAGCAGCCAAGGGACAGGACCCAGGAATGAGCAGTTCTTC; CDR3aa: CASSQGTGPRNEQFF
abundance: .; v_gene: TRBV9; j_gene: TRBJ2-7; d_gene: .; CDR3nt: TGTGCCAGCAGCGCCTGGACAGATGACTACGAGCAGTACTTC; CDR3aa: CASSAWTDDYEQYF
abundance: .; v_gene: TRBV6-1; j_gene: TRBJ1-4; d_gene: .; CDR3nt: TGTGCCAGCAGTGAATTTTTGGGTTTGGGTGAAAAACTGTTTTTT; CDR3aa: CASSEFLGLGEKLFF
abundance: .; v_gene: TRBV11-3; j_gene: TRBJ1-1; d_gene: TRBD1; CDR3nt: TGTGCCAGCAGCTCCCGGACAGGGAACACTGAAGCTTTCTTT; CDR3aa: CASSSRTGNTEAFF
abundance: .; v_gene: TRBV29-1; j_gene: TRBJ2-1; d_gene: TRBD2; CDR3nt: TGCAGCGTTGCCGGGACTAGCGGGAGTAATGAGCAGTTCTTC; CDR3aa: CSVAGTSGSNEQFF
abundance: .; v_gene: TRBV28; j_gene: TRBJ1-2; d_gene: .; CDR3nt: TGTGCCAGCTGTCTTCAGGGTACCAACTATGGCTACACCTTC; CDR3aa: CASCLQGTNYGYTF
abundance: .; v_gene: TRBV21-1; j_gene: TRBJ1-1; d_gene: .; CDR3nt: TGTGCCAGCAGCAAAGCGCTATCAGGCGCTTTCTTT; CDR3aa: CASSKALSGAFF
abundance: .; v_gene: TRBV18; j_gene: TRBJ2-7; d_gene: .; CDR3nt: TGTGCCAGCTCACCGGGAGACTCATACGAGCAGTACTTC; CDR3aa: CASSPGDSYEQYF
abundance: .; v_gene: TRBV27; j_gene: TRBJ2-7; d_gene: TRBD2; CDR3nt: TGTGCCAGCGGCAAAGAAGCGGGAGCAATGAACGAGCAGTACTTC; CDR3aa: CASGKEAGAMNEQYF
abundance: .; v_gene: TRBV7-9; j_gene: TRBJ1-5; d_gene: .; CDR3nt: TGTGCCAGCAGCTTATTGGAGGACGGGACATTTAGCAATCAGCCCCAGCATTTT; CDR3aa: CASSLLEDGTFSNQPQHF
abundance: .; v_gene: TRBV11-2; j_gene: TRBJ2-1; d_gene: .; CDR3nt: TGTGCCAGCAGTTTAACGGGACCCTATTACAATGAGCAGTTCTTC; CDR3aa: CASSLTGPYYNEQFF
abundance: .; v_gene: TRBV28; j_gene: TRBJ1-4; d_gene: TRBD1; CDR3nt: TGTGCCAGCAGCCGGGACAGGCCTAATGAAAAACTGTTTTTT; CDR3aa: CASSRDRPNEKLFF
abundance: .; v_gene: TRBV5-1; j_gene: TRBJ1-2; d_gene: .; CDR3nt: TGCGCCAGCAGAGTGAGGCCAGACAACAACTATGGCTACACCTTC; CDR3aa: CASRVRPDNNYGYTF
abundance: .; v_gene: TRBV9; j_gene: TRBJ2-2; d_gene: TRBD2; CDR3nt: TGTGCCAGCAGCAAAGCGGGAGGGCCATGGGAGCTGTTTTTT; CDR3aa: CASSKAGGPWELFF
abundance: .; v_gene: TRBV29-1; j_gene: TRBJ2-7; d_gene: .; CDR3nt: TGCAGCGTTTCCGACGGCTTCTCCTACGAGCAGTACTTC; CDR3aa: CSVSDGFSYEQYF
abundance: .; v_gene: TRBV7-3; j_gene: TRBJ2-5; d_gene: .; CDR3nt: TGTGCCAGCAGCCCCTCAGGCCTCCAAGAGACCCAGTACTTC; CDR3aa: CASSPSGLQETQYF
abundance: .; v_gene: TRBV6-5; j_gene: TRBJ2-2; d_gene: TRBD2; CDR3nt: TGTGCCAGCAGGGGAGGGGTCACCGGGGAGCTGTTTTTT; CDR3aa: CASRGGVTGELFF
abundance: .; v_gene: TRBV28; j_gene: TRBJ2-1; d_gene: TRBD2; CDR3nt: TGTGCCAGCAGATGGGGGACTAGCGGGAGGTTTCCCTACAATGAGCAGTTCTTC; CDR3aa: CASRWGTSGRFPYNEQFF
abundance: .; v_gene: TRBV7-6; j_gene: TRBJ1-1; d_gene: .; CDR3nt: TGTGCCAGCAGCTTTGTAGCGGGCACTGAAGCTTTCTTT; CDR3aa: CASSFVAGTEAFF
abundance: .; v_gene: TRBV5-6; j_gene: TRBJ2-3; d_gene: .; CDR3nt: TGTGCCAGCAGCTTTGCAGGGGACACAGATACGCAGTATTTT; CDR3aa: CASSFAGDTDTQYF
abundance: .; v_gene: TRBV6-5; j_gene: TRBJ2-1; d_gene: .; CDR3nt: TGTGCCAGCCGTACAATAGTCGGGGTCTACAATGAGCAGTTCTTC; CDR3aa: CASRTIVGVYNEQFF
abundance: .; v_gene: TRBV23-1; j_gene: TRBJ2-7; d_gene: TRBD1; CDR3nt: TGCGCCAGCAGCGACGGGACAGGAGCGCCCTACGAGCAGTACTTC; CDR3aa: CASSDGTGAPYEQYF
abundance: .; v_gene: TRBV5-1; j_gene: TRBJ2-7; d_gene: .; CDR3nt: TGCGCCAGCAGCTTGGAGGCAGGGCCAGGGGAGCAGTACTTC; CDR3aa: CASSLEAGPGEQYF
abundance: .; v_gene: TRBV29-1; j_gene: TRBJ2-5; d_gene: .; CDR3nt: TGCAGCGTTGAAGATCTTGGTGTTTGGGAGACCCAGTACTTC; CDR3aa: CSVEDLGVWETQYF
abundance: .; v_gene: TRBV2; j_gene: TRBJ1-3; d_gene: TRBD1; CDR3nt: TGTGCCAGCAGTGAAGCGCAGCAGGACAGGGGCCACTCTGGAAACACCATATATTTT; CDR3aa: CASSEAQQDRGHSGNTIYF
abundance: .; v_gene: TRBV28; j_gene: TRBJ2-7; d_gene: .; CDR3nt: TGTGCCAGCAGTTTCTATGCGACTCTCGAGCAGTACTTC; CDR3aa: CASSFYATLEQYF
abundance: .; v_gene: TRBV6-5; j_gene: TRBJ2-7; d_gene: .; CDR3nt: TGTGCCAGCAGGAACGACAGGACCTACGAGCAGTACTTC; CDR3aa: CASRNDRTYEQYF